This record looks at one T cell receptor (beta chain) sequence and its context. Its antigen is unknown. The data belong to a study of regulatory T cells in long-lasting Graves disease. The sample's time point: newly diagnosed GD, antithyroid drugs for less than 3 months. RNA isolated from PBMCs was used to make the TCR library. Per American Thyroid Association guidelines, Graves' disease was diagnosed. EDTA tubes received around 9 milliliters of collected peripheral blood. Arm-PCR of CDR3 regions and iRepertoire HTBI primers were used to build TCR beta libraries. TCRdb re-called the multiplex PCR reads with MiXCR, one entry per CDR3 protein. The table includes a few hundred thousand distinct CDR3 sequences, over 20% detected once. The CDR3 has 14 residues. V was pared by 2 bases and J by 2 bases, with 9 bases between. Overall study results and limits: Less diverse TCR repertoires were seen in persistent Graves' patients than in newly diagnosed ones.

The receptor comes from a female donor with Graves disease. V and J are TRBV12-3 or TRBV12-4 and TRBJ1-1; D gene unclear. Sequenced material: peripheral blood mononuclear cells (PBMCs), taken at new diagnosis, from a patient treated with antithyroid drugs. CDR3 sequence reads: CASSLSRENTEAFF. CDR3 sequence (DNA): TGTGCCAGCAGTTTATCACGGGAAAACACTGAAGCTTTCTTT.